A selection of T cell receptor beta chains follows, all from one sample in a study of CD8+ T cells in alopecia areata. Data came from immunoSEQ multiplex PCR; TCRdb stores just in-frame clones and leaves some out. This table holds around 130,000 clones, 50% to 60% found once. Material: CD4+ T cells sorted from blood, obtained at week 0. The receptor set was obtained from a human donor with alopecia areata. CDR3s include the opening cysteine and the closing phenylalanine or tryptophan. Each record gives: clone size, J gene, V gene, D gene, CDR3 DNA, CDR3 protein. D genes are given only for firm matches. Only part of the rows carry a size: once, few, many, or a class if the clone is expanded.

abundance: NA; j_gene: TRBJ2-3; v_gene: TRBV4-3; d_gene: NA; CDR3nt: TGCGCCAGCAGCTCACGACCGAGAACAGGGATCCCAGATACGCAGTATTTT; CDR3aa: CASSSRPRTGIPDTQYF
abundance: NA; j_gene: TRBJ1-2; v_gene: TRBV5-6; d_gene: NA; CDR3nt: TGTGCCAGCAGCTTGCGGTTAGGCTACACCTTC; CDR3aa: CASSLRLGYTF
abundance: NA; j_gene: TRBJ1-5; v_gene: TRBV2; d_gene: NA; CDR3nt: TGTGCCAGCAGTTTGGGGACAAGTAGCAATCAGCCCCAGCATTTT; CDR3aa: CASSLGTSSNQPQHF
abundance: few; j_gene: TRBJ2-1; v_gene: TRBV5-1; d_gene: TRBD2; CDR3nt: TGCGCCAGCAGCTTGGGGGACTACTACAATGAGCAGTTCTTC; CDR3aa: CASSLGDYYNEQFF
abundance: NA; j_gene: TRBJ2-5; v_gene: TRBV27; d_gene: TRBD1; CDR3nt: TGTGCCAGCAGCCGGGACAGGGAAGAGACCCAGTACTTC; CDR3aa: CASSRDREETQYF
abundance: few; j_gene: TRBJ2-5; v_gene: TRBV29-1; d_gene: NA; CDR3nt: TGCAGCGTTGACAGGGCCCAAGAGACCCAGTACTTC; CDR3aa: CSVDRAQETQYF
abundance: NA; j_gene: TRBJ2-7; v_gene: TRBV28; d_gene: NA; CDR3nt: TGTGCCAGCAGTTTACCCGAGCAGTACTTC; CDR3aa: CASSLPEQYF
abundance: NA; j_gene: TRBJ2-4; v_gene: TRBV25-1; d_gene: NA; CDR3nt: TGTGCCAGCAGCGGAAACAGAGCCAAAAACATTCAGTACTTC; CDR3aa: CASSGNRAKNIQYF
abundance: NA; j_gene: TRBJ1-5; v_gene: TRBV27; d_gene: NA; CDR3nt: TGTGCCAGCAGTTTATGGCGCAGCGATGATCAGCCCCAGCATTTT; CDR3aa: CASSLWRSDDQPQHF
abundance: NA; j_gene: TRBJ1-2; v_gene: TRBV29-1; d_gene: NA; CDR3nt: TGCAGCGGCGGGTCCCCAGATAACTATGGCTACACCTTC; CDR3aa: CSGGSPDNYGYTF
abundance: NA; j_gene: TRBJ2-4; v_gene: TRBV9; d_gene: NA; CDR3nt: TGTGCCAGCAGCGAGCGACTAGGGGACATTCAGTACTTC; CDR3aa: CASSERLGDIQYF
abundance: once; j_gene: TRBJ1-1; v_gene: TRBV21-1; d_gene: NA; CDR3nt: TGTGCCAGCAGCAAAGCAGTGGGACCCCGGGGCACTGAAGCTTTCTTT; CDR3aa: CASSKAVGPRGTEAFF
abundance: NA; j_gene: TRBJ2-5; v_gene: TRBV29-1; d_gene: TRBD1; CDR3nt: TGCAGCGTCGACAGGGGTCAAGAGACCCAGTACTTC; CDR3aa: CSVDRGQETQYF
abundance: NA; j_gene: TRBJ2-1; v_gene: TRBV7-2; d_gene: NA; CDR3nt: TGTGCCAGCTCCTCACAACAGTGGGATGAGCAGTTCTTC; CDR3aa: CASSSQQWDEQFF
abundance: few; j_gene: TRBJ2-7; v_gene: TRBV27; d_gene: NA; CDR3nt: TGTGCCAGCAGCCCGAAGCCGTTCTACGAGCAGTACTTC; CDR3aa: CASSPKPFYEQYF
abundance: NA; j_gene: TRBJ1-5; v_gene: TRBV7-2; d_gene: NA; CDR3nt: TGTGCCAGCAGCTTTAGTGGTGGGGAAACCGGGTTCCCCCAGCATTTT; CDR3aa: CASSFSGGETGFPQHF
abundance: NA; j_gene: TRBJ1-1; v_gene: TRBV6-5; d_gene: TRBD1; CDR3nt: TGTGCCAGCAGTACCACAGGGGTCCCCACTGAAGCTTTCTTT; CDR3aa: CASSTTGVPTEAFF
abundance: NA; j_gene: TRBJ1-1; v_gene: TRBV7-9; d_gene: NA; CDR3nt: TGTGCCAGCAGCCCCCGACAGATGAACACTGAAGCTTTCTTT; CDR3aa: CASSPRQMNTEAFF
abundance: NA; j_gene: TRBJ2-3; v_gene: TRBV7-8; d_gene: TRBD2; CDR3nt: TGTGCCAGCAGCTTAGGTGGGAGGGCCGCAGATACGCAGTATTTT; CDR3aa: CASSLGGRAADTQYF
abundance: NA; j_gene: TRBJ2-4; v_gene: TRBV5-1; d_gene: NA; CDR3nt: TGCGCCAGCAGCTTGGACACCCAATCGAGAGCCAAAAACATTCAGTACTTC; CDR3aa: CASSLDTQSRAKNIQYF
abundance: few; j_gene: TRBJ2-7; v_gene: TRBV30; d_gene: TRBD2; CDR3nt: TGTGCCTGGACGGCTTGGCGGGAGGGCCGCGAGCAGTACTTC; CDR3aa: CAWTAWREGREQYF
abundance: NA; j_gene: TRBJ2-3; v_gene: TRBV5-1; d_gene: TRBD2; CDR3nt: TGCGCCAGCAGCTCTCCTAGCGGGGGGTTTACAGATACGCAGTATTTT; CDR3aa: CASSSPSGGFTDTQYF
abundance: NA; j_gene: TRBJ2-3; v_gene: TRBV5-1; d_gene: TRBD2; CDR3nt: TGCGCCAGCAGCACGGTAGCGGGAGGAGATACGCAGTATTTT; CDR3aa: CASSTVAGGDTQYF
abundance: NA; j_gene: TRBJ1-2; v_gene: TRBV6-1; d_gene: NA; CDR3nt: TGTGCCAGCGGTCGGGGACCTTATGGCTACACCTTC; CDR3aa: CASGRGPYGYTF
abundance: few; j_gene: TRBJ1-5; v_gene: TRBV5-1; d_gene: NA; CDR3nt: TGCGCCAGCAGCTTGTGGGGGGAAGACGATCAGCCCCAGCATTTT; CDR3aa: CASSLWGEDDQPQHF
abundance: NA; j_gene: TRBJ2-5; v_gene: TRBV7-2; d_gene: NA; CDR3nt: TGTGCCGTAGGGAGGGGGGCAGCTATTGAAGAGACCCAGTACTTC; CDR3aa: CAVGRGAAIEETQYF
abundance: NA; j_gene: TRBJ2-5; v_gene: TRBV9; d_gene: TRBD1; CDR3nt: TGTGCCAGCAGCGTTACAGGGGGTGAGACCCAGTACTTC; CDR3aa: CASSVTGGETQYF
abundance: NA; j_gene: TRBJ2-3; v_gene: TRBV5-1; d_gene: NA; CDR3nt: TGCGCCAGCAGCTTGGGCACGGACGGCCCGAGGACAGATACGCAGTATTTT; CDR3aa: CASSLGTDGPRTDTQYF
abundance: NA; j_gene: TRBJ2-7; v_gene: TRBV30; d_gene: TRBD2; CDR3nt: TGTGCCTGGAGGCCGACTAGCGCCTACGAGCAGCACTTC; CDR3aa: CAWRPTSAYEQHF
abundance: NA; j_gene: TRBJ2-5; v_gene: TRBV7-9; d_gene: NA; CDR3nt: TGTGCCAGCAGCATTCTCCGGGACTACCAAGAGACCCAGTACTTC; CDR3aa: CASSILRDYQETQYF
abundance: NA; j_gene: TRBJ1-1; v_gene: TRBV9; d_gene: NA; CDR3nt: TGTGCCAGCAGCGTAAAGGGGGACACTGAAGCTTTCTTT; CDR3aa: CASSVKGDTEAFF
abundance: few; j_gene: TRBJ2-3; v_gene: TRBV29-1; d_gene: NA; CDR3nt: TGCAGCGTTATGTCAGATACGCAGTATTTT; CDR3aa: CSVMSDTQYF
abundance: NA; j_gene: TRBJ2-1; v_gene: TRBV10-3; d_gene: TRBD2; CDR3nt: TGTGCCATCAGTGGGAGGAGACTAGCGGGGGGTCAATTATTGGTTGAGCAGTTCTTC; CDR3aa: CAISGRRLAGGQLLVEQFF
abundance: NA; j_gene: TRBJ1-2; v_gene: TRBV2; d_gene: NA; CDR3nt: TGTGCCAGCAGTGTCCAACAGAGAAACTATGGCTACACCTTC; CDR3aa: CASSVQQRNYGYTF
abundance: NA; j_gene: TRBJ2-1; v_gene: TRBV9; d_gene: NA; CDR3nt: TGTGCCAGCAGCGTAACCCCGACTAGAAGGGCGGTGGGCTCCTACAATGAGCAGTTCTTC; CDR3aa: CASSVTPTRRAVGSYNEQFF
abundance: once; j_gene: TRBJ2-2; v_gene: TRBV28; d_gene: NA; CDR3nt: TGTGCCAGCAGTTTTAATCAGAACACCGGGGAGCTGTTTTTT; CDR3aa: CASSFNQNTGELFF
abundance: NA; j_gene: TRBJ2-5; v_gene: TRBV5-4; d_gene: NA; CDR3nt: TGTGCCAGCAGACGTAAGGGGACTCACCAAGAGACCCAGTACTTC; CDR3aa: CASRRKGTHQETQYF
abundance: few; j_gene: TRBJ2-7; v_gene: TRBV19; d_gene: NA; CDR3nt: TGTGCCAGTAGTAGATCCGGGACTGGGATTGGGGAGCAGTACTTC; CDR3aa: CASSRSGTGIGEQYF